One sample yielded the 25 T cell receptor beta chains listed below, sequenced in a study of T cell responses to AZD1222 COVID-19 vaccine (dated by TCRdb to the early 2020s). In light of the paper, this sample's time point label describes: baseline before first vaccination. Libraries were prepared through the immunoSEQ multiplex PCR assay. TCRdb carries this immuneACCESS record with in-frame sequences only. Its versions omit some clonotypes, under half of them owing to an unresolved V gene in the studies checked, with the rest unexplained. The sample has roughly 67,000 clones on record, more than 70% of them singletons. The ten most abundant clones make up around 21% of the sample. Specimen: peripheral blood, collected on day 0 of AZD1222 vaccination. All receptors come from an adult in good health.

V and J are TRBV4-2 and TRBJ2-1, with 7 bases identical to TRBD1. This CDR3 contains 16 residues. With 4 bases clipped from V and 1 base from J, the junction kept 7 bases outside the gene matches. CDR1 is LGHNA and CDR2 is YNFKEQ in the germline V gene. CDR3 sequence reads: CASSLIGTDSYNEQFF. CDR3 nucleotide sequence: TGTGCCAGCAGCCTGATCGGGACAGATTCCTACAATGAGCAGTTCTTC.

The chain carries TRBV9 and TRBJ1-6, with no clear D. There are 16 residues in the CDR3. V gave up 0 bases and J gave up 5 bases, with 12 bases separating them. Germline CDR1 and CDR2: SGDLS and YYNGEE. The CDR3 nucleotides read TGTGCCAGCAGCGTAGAGGTTGATTGGGATAATTCACCCCTCCACTTT. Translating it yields CASSVEVDWDNSPLHF.

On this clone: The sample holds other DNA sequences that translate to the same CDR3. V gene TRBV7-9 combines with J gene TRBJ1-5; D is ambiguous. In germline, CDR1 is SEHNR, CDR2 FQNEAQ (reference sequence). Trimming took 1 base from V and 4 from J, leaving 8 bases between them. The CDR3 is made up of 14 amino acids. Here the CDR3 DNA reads TGTGCCAGCAGCTTAGAAGGGTCAAATCAGCCCCAGCATTTT. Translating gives CASSLEGSNQPQHF.

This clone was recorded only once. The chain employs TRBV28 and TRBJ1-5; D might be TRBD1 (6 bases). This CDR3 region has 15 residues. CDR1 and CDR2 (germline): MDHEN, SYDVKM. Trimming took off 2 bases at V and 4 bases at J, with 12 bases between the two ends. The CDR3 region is CASSLTGLTNQPQHF. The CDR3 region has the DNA TGTGCCAGCAGTTTAACAGGGTTAACGAATCAGCCCCAGCATTTT.

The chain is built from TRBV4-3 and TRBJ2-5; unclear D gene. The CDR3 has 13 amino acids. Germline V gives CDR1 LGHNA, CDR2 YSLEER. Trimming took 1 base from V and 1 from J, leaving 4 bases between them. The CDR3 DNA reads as TGCGCCAGCAGCCAAGGGGGCCAAGAGACCCAGTACTTC. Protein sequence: CASSQGGQETQYF.

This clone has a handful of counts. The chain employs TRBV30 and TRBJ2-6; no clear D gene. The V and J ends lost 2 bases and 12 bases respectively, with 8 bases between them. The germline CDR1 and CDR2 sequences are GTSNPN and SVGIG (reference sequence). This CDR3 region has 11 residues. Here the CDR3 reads CAWSTVSVLTF. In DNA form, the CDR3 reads TGTGCCTGGAGTACGGTGAGCGTCCTGACTTTC.

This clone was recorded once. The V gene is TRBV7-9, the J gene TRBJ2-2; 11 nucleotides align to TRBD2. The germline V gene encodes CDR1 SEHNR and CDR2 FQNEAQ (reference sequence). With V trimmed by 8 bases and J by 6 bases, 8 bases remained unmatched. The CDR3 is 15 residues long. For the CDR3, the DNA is TGTGCCAGCCGCCCCCTAGCGGGAGGCGCCGGGGAGCTGTTTTTT. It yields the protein CASRPLAGGAGELFF.

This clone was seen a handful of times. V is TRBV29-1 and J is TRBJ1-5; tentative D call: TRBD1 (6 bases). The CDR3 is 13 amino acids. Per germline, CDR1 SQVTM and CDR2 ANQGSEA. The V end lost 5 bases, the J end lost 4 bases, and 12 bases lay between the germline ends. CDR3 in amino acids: CSVREGGNQPQHF. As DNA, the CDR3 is TGCAGCGTTCGTGAGGGGGGTAATCAGCCCCAGCATTTT.

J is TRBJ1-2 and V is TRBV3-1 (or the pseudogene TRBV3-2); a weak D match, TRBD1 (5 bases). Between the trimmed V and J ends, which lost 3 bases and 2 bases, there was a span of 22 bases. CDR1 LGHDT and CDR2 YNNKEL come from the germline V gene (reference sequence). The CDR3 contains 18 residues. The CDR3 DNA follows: TGTGCCAGCAGCCATCGAGCCGGGGGAAAGGTATCGAACTATGGCTACACCTTC. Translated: CASSHRAGGKVSNYGYTF.

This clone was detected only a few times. Here the CDR3 reads CASSHHLAKNIQYF. CDR3 DNA sequence: TGTGCCAGCAGTCACCACCTAGCCAAAAACATTCAGTACTTC. V is TRBV6-2 or TRBV6-3 and J is TRBJ2-4, with D hard to call. CDR3 length equals 14 residues. V was shortened by 5 bases and J by 0 bases, with 8 bases between the two germline ends. CDR1 and CDR2 from the germline V gene are MNHEY and SVGEGT.

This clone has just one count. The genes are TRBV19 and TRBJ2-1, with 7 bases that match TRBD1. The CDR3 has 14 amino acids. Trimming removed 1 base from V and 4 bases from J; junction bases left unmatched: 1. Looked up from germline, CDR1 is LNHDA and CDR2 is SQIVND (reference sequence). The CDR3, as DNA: TGTGCCAGTAGTATAGGGACAGGATACAATGAGCAGTTCTTC. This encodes CASSIGTGYNEQFF.

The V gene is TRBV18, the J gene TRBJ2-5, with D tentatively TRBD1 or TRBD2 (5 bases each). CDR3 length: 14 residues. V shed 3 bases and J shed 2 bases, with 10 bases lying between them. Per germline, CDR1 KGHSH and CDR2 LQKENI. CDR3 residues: CASSPSWGQETQYF. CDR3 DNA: TGTGCCAGCTCACCGTCGTGGGGGCAAGAGACCCAGTACTTC.

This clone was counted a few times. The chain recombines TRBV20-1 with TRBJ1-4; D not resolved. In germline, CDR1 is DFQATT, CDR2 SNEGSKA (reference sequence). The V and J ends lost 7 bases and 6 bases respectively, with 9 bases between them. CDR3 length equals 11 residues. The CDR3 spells CSVSMDEKLFF. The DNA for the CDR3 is TGCAGTGTTTCGATGGATGAAAAACTGTTTTTT.

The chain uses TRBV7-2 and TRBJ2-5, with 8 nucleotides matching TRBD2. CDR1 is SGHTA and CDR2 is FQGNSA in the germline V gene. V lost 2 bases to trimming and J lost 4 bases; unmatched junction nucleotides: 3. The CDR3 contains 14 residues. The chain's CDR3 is CASSLTRGGETQYF. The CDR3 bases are TGTGCCAGCAGCTTAACCCGGGGGGGAGAGACCCAGTACTTC.

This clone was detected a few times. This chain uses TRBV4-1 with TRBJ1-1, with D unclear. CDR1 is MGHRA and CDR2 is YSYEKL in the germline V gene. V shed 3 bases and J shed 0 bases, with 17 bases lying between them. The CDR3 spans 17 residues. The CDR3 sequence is CASSQLDLLPMNTEAFF. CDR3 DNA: TGCGCCAGCAGCCAGTTGGACCTCCTTCCTATGAACACTGAAGCTTTCTTT.

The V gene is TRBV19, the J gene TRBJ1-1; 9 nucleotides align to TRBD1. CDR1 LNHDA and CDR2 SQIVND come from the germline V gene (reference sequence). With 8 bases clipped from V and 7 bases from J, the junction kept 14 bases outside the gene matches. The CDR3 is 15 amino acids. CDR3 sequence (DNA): TGTGCCAGTCGCCTACCGGGACAGGGCAAATATGAAGCTTTCTTT. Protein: CASRLPGQGKYEAFF.

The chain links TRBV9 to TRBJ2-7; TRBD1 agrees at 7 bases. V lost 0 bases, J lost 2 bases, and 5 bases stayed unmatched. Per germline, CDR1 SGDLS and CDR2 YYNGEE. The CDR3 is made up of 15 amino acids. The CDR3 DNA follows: TGTGCCAGCAGCGTAGAGGCAGGGGGTACCTACGAGCAGTACTTC. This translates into CASSVEAGGTYEQYF.

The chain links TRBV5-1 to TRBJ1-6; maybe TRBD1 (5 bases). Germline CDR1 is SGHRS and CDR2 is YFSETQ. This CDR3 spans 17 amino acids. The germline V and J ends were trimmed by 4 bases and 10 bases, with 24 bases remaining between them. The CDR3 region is CASSKGTALRAGSPLHF. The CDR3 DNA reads TGCGCCAGCAGCAAAGGGACCGCTCTACGCGCCGGATCACCCCTCCACTTT.

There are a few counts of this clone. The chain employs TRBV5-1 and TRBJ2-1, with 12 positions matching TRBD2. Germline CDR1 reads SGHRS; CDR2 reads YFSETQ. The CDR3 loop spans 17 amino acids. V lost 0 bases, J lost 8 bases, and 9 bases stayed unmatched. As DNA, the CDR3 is TGCGCCAGCAGCTTGGGCTCCTCTAGCGGGAGGGGTTATGAGCAGTTCTTC. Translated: CASSLGSSSGRGYEQFF.

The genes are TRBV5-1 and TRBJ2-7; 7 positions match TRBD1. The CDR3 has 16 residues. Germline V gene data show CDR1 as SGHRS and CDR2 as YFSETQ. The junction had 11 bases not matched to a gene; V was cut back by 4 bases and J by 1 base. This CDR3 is CASSLRAGTASYEQYF. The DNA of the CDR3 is TGCGCCAGCAGCCTCCGAGCCGGGACAGCGTCCTACGAGCAGTACTTC.

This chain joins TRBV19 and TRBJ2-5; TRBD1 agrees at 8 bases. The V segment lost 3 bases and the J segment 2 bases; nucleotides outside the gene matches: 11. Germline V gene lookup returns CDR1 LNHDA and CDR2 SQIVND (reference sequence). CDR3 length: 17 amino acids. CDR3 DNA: TGTGCCAGTAGTATGACGTCTCAGGGGGCCCATCAAGAGACCCAGTACTTC. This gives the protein CASSMTSQGAHQETQYF.

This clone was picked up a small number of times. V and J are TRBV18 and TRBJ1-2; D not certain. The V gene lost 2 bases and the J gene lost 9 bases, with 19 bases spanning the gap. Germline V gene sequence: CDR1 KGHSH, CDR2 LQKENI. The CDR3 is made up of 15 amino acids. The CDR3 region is CASSPGGMQGARYTF. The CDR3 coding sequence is TGTGCCAGCTCACCAGGTGGTATGCAAGGTGCGCGCTACACCTTC.

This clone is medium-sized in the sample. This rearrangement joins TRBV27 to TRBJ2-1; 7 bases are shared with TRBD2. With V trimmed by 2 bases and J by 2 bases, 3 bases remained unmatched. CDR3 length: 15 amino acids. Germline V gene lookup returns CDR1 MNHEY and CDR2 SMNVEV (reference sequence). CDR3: CASSLAGEAYNEQFF. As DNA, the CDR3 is TGTGCCAGCAGTTTAGCGGGAGAGGCCTACAATGAGCAGTTCTTC.

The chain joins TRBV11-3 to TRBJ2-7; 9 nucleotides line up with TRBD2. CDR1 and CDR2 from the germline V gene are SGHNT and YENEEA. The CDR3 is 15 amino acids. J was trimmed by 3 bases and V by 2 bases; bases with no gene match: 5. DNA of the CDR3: TGTGCCAGCAGCTTAAGATTGCGGGAGGGCTACGAGCAGTACTTC. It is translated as CASSLRLREGYEQYF.

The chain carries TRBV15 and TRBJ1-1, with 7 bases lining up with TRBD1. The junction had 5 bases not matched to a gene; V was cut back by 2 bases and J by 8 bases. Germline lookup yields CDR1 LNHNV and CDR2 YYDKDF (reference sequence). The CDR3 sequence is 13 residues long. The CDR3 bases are TGTGCCACCAGCAGAACCCAGGACAGGGAAGCTTTCTTT. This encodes CATSRTQDREAFF.